These T cell receptor beta chains were read from a single sample in a study of blood T cell repertoires in COVID-19. The repertoire was sequenced with immunoSEQ multiplex PCR; TCRdb's copy has only in-frame clones and lacks some. The table includes roughly 500,000 clones, 80% to 90% detected once. Sequences were obtained from peripheral blood. These receptors originate from a human donor in a cohort sampled during active COVID-19. CDR3s include the opening cysteine and the closing phenylalanine or tryptophan. D genes are given only for firm matches. For some rows the clone size is stated as once, few or many, or as a class when expanded; others skip it.

v_call	j_call	d_call	clone_size	cdr3_aa	cdr3_nt
TRBV6-2/TRBV6-3	TRBJ1-2	TRBD1	few	CASSYGDRGGYTF	TGTGCCAGCAGTTACGGCGACAGGGGCGGCTACACCTTC
TRBV2	TRBJ1-2	NA	medium-sized	CASSVELNHGYTF	TGTGCCAGCAGTGTCGAACTAAACCACGGCTACACCTTC
TRBV10-3	TRBJ1-2	NA	NA	CAISEYSPPTSPSGYTF	TGTGCCATCAGTGAGTATAGTCCTCCTACCTCTCCTAGTGGCTACACCTTC
TRBV18	TRBJ2-5	TRBD2	NA	CASSPPSAGQETQYF	TGTGCCAGCTCACCACCCTCAGCGGGGCAAGAGACCCAGTACTTC
TRBV7-8	TRBJ2-7	TRBD2	NA	CASSSLAGAREGYEQYF	TGTGCCAGCAGCTCTCTAGCGGGAGCTCGGGAGGGCTACGAGCAGTACTTC
TRBV18	TRBJ2-7	TRBD1	NA	CASSPRAGTGPYEQYF	TGTGCCAGCTCACCTCGAGCCGGGACAGGTCCCTACGAGCAGTACTTC
TRBV5-1	TRBJ1-2	NA	NA	CASSLDSGRNYGYTF	TGCGCCAGCAGCTTGGACTCAGGGAGGAACTATGGCTACACCTTC
TRBV9	TRBJ2-2	TRBD2	NA	CASSAMGLAGGSTGELFF	TGTGCCAGCAGCGCCATGGGACTAGCGGGGGGGAGCACCGGGGAGCTGTTTTTT
TRBV23-1	TRBJ2-1	NA	once	CASTRASANNEQFF	TGCGCCAGCACCCGGGCTAGCGCCAACAATGAGCAGTTCTTC
TRBV5-1	TRBJ1-1	NA	NA	CASSLRAGGDGTEAFF	TGCGCCAGCAGCCTCAGAGCGGGGGGCGACGGCACTGAAGCTTTCTTT
TRBV11-2	TRBJ2-1	NA	NA	CASSLATGSYNEQFF	TGTGCCAGCAGCTTAGCCACCGGCTCCTACAATGAGCAGTTCTTC
TRBV25-1	TRBJ1-2	TRBD1	once	CASSDPDRGVYGYTF	TGTGCCAGCAGCGACCCGGACAGGGGGGTCTATGGCTACACCTTC
TRBV5-5	TRBJ2-7	NA	NA	CASSVIPGDHEQYF	TGTGCCAGCAGCGTAATCCCAGGGGACCACGAGCAGTACTTC
TRBV9	TRBJ2-1	TRBD2	NA	CASSARELGEQFF	TGTGCCAGCAGCGCGCGGGAGTTGGGTGAGCAGTTCTTC
TRBV7-2	TRBJ2-1	TRBD2	NA	CASSLVGTRGYNEQFF	TGTGCCAGCAGCTTAGTCGGGACTAGGGGCTACAATGAGCAGTTCTTC
TRBV9	TRBJ2-1	TRBD2	NA	CASSGLAGDYNEQFF	TGTGCCAGCAGCGGACTAGCGGGAGACTACAATGAGCAGTTCTTC
TRBV19	TRBJ2-3	NA	NA	CASSSPSSYTDTQYF	TGTGCCAGTAGTAGCCCTAGCAGCTACACAGATACGCAGTATTTT
TRBV25-1	TRBJ2-5	NA	NA	CASSEPLRSRETQYF	TGTGCCAGCAGTGAACCACTTCGGAGTAGGGAGACCCAGTACTTC
TRBV28	TRBJ2-1	NA	NA	CASSFGGSGGSEQFF	TGTGCCAGCAGTTTTGGAGGGTCTGGGGGGAGTGAGCAGTTCTTC
TRBV27	TRBJ1-5	TRBD1	NA	CASSGGQDGQPQHF	TGTGCCAGCAGTGGGGGACAGGATGGCCAGCCCCAGCATTTT
TRBV4-3	TRBJ1-1	NA	NA	CASSFGSYGTEAFF	TGCGCCAGCAGTTTTGGGAGTTATGGGACTGAAGCTTTCTTT
TRBV7-9	TRBJ2-1	NA	NA	CASSPAGVWVF	TGTGCCAGCAGCCCTGCAGGGGTTTGGGTCTTC
TRBV9	TRBJ1-2	NA	NA	CASSVSLQVPSYTF	TGTGCCAGCAGCGTATCCCTCCAGGTCCCGAGCTACACCTTC
TRBV9	TRBJ2-2	TRBD2	NA	CASSVGGTNTGELFF	TGTGCCAGCAGCGTGGGGGGGACGAACACCGGGGAGCTGTTTTTT
TRBV6-5	TRBJ2-1	TRBD2	NA	CASVTKGGGEQFF	TGTGCCAGCGTGACCAAGGGCGGGGGTGAGCAGTTCTTC
TRBV25-1	TRBJ1-1	NA	NA	CASSEYKSAGWDTEAFF	TGTGCCAGCAGTGAATATAAATCGGCAGGGTGGGACACTGAAGCTTTCTTT
TRBV3-1/TRBV3-2	TRBJ1-1	NA	NA	CASSQFRSLNTEAFF	TGTGCCAGCAGCCAATTCAGATCATTGAACACTGAAGCTTTCTTT
TRBV2	TRBJ2-7	NA	NA	CASSVALYEQYF	TGTGCCAGCAGTGTTGCGCTCTACGAGCAATACTTC
TRBV19	TRBJ1-4	TRBD1	NA	CASSETGRPFEKLFF	TGTGCCAGTAGTGAGACAGGGAGACCGTTCGAAAAACTGTTTTTT
TRBV5-1	TRBJ2-7	TRBD1	NA	CASSLVGGTGAYEQYF	TGCGCCAGCAGCTTGGTTGGGGGGACAGGGGCCTACGAGCAGTACTTC
TRBV10-3	TRBJ1-1	NA	once	CAISEGGSGTEAFF	TGTGCCATCAGTGAGGGAGGATCGGGGACTGAAGCTTTCTTT
TRBV5-8	TRBJ2-3	TRBD2	NA	CASSFGLATDTQYF	TGTGCCAGCAGCTTCGGACTAGCTACAGATACGCAGTATTTT
TRBV9	TRBJ2-5	NA	once	CASSLDGNQETQYF	TGTGCCAGCAGCCTCGACGGGAACCAAGAGACCCAGTACTTC
TRBV28	TRBJ1-5	NA	NA	CANSQSLSNQPQHF	TGTGCCAACTCACAGTCTCTTAGCAATCAGCCCCAGCATTTT
TRBV30	TRBJ1-6	NA	NA	CAWISTVLYNSPLHF	TGTGCCTGGATCAGCACAGTGCTTTATAATTCACCCCTCCACTTT
TRBV19	TRBJ1-6	TRBD1	few	CASSEGQPGPPLHF	TGTGCCAGTAGTGAGGGACAGCCGGGGCCACCCCTCCACTTT
TRBV3-1/TRBV3-2	TRBJ2-3	TRBD2	NA	CASSQPGLASRDTQYF	TGTGCCAGCAGCCAGCCGGGACTAGCGTCAAGGGATACGCAGTATTTT
TRBV2	TRBJ2-1	NA	NA	CASSMYNEQFF	TGTGCCAGCAGCATGTACAATGAGCAGTTCTTC
TRBV6-5	TRBJ2-5	NA	NA	CASSYSSGSGETQYF	TGTGCCAGCAGTTACTCGTCCGGGAGTGGGGAGACCCAGTACTTC
TRBV10-3	TRBJ2-2	NA	NA	CAISDPGRRAGGELFF	TGTGCCATCAGTGACCCCGGGCGGAGGGCTGGCGGGGAGCTGTTTTTT
TRBV5-1	TRBJ2-7	NA	few	CASSFSTDYEQYF	TGCGCCAGCAGCTTTTCGACAGATTACGAGCAGTACTTC
TRBV9	TRBJ1-1	NA	NA	CASSVMALNTEAFF	TGTGCCAGCAGCGTAATGGCCTTGAACACTGAAGCTTTCTTT
TRBV25-1	TRBJ2-3	TRBD2	once	CASSESNSGRSNTQYF	TGTGCCAGCAGTGAATCGAATAGCGGGAGATCAAATACGCAGTATTTT
TRBV4-1	TRBJ2-3	TRBD2	NA	CASSWRLAGDTDTQYF	TGCGCCAGCAGCTGGAGACTAGCGGGAGACACAGATACGCAGTATTTT
TRBV14	TRBJ1-3	TRBD1	once	CASSQGGGGGNTIYF	TGTGCCAGCAGCCAAGGAGGGGGCGGTGGAAACACCATATATTTT